This TCR beta chain was found in a study of blood T cells in healthy people across ages (dated by TCRdb to between 2015 and 2017). About the study as a whole: Template switching captured roughly one uniquely barcoded TCR beta cDNA molecule per two T cells in model experiments. Using deep sequencing normalized with unique cDNA molecular identifiers, the study measured how TCR beta repertoire diversity changes with age. Four age groups were formed from the donors: young (average 16 years), middle-aged (approximately 41), aged (under 70) and long-lived (around 82). To avoid experimental bias, donors of different ages were randomly spread across the sequencing lanes. Two additional independent replicas of 1 million unique cDNA reads from the same blood draw were analyzed for two donors (one aged 18 to 29 and one aged 80 or older). Broader findings and caveats from the paper: Total diversity estimates from one million sequenced T cells were considered lower bounds and underestimates. Observed TCR beta diversity per million T cells fell roughly linearly with age, and a significant reduction was already apparent by age roughly 40. Because the CMV infection status of the donors was unknown, age-related changes in expanded clonotypes may potentially have been confounded. Observed TCR beta diversity correlated strongly with the percentage of naive T cells measured by flow cytometry. Compared with the aged group, more naive CD4+ T cells, fewer expanded clones and increased TCR diversity were shown by the long-lived group, suggesting age selection. Because profiling used bulk unsorted PBMCs, naive and antigen-experienced compartments could not be compared conclusively.

To prepare the library, 5' RACE was applied. Sequencing used an Illumina HiSeq 2500. A second roughly 7 to 12 cycle PCR used a sample-barcoded 5' primer and a J-beta primer mix. A template-switch 5' adaptor carrying 12 random nucleotides introduced a unique molecular identifier onto each TCR beta cDNA molecule. At least 2.5 million CDR3-containing paired-end reads were obtained from each sample. All of the RNA was converted into first-strand cDNA using the Mint cDNA synthesis kit, with a TRBC-specific oligonucleotide serving as the primer. Following uracil-DNA glycosylase treatment, all cDNA underwent a first 18-cycle PCR with the universal primers M1SS and BC2_uni_R. The original pipeline was this. Each sample was normalized by randomly selecting 1 million high-quality reads, each carrying a distinct molecular identifier. Instead of being binned into consensus sequences, reads that shared molecular identifiers were thrown out. MiTCR, run with a Q25 quality threshold and the strictest error-elimination algorithm, handled CDR3 identification, clonotype clustering and error correction. A nonparametric unseen species model using Euler transformation provided a lower-bound estimate of total TCR beta diversity. TCRdb handled the public reads itself, with Q25 trimming in fastp and clone calling in MiXCR, and kept productive beta chains. Each entry merges the rows of one CDR3 protein and shows their most common DNA and genes. TCRdb's processing, not the authors', yielded these V and J calls. The table for this sample lists almost 1 million distinct CDR3 sequences; roughly 51% of them were counted only once. The ten top clones hold about a fifth of the sample.

The germline V gene supplies CDR1 KGHSH and CDR2 LQKENI. Taken from cysteine to phenylalanine, the CDR3 has 12 residues. The read is trimmed to its CDR3 DNA, 36 bases read in frame from base 1. The junction shows trimming of 4 bases on V and 6 bases on J, plus 10 bases between the germline ends. This clonotype appeared a few times. Its antigen target is currently unknown. No base-level quality is on record; no much larger clone is a single base apart. The donors were a few dozen Caucasian individuals from Russia, aged roughly 6 to 100 years, who were systemically healthy. Around 10 milliliters of peripheral blood were collected from each donor into EDTA-treated Vacutainer tubes. Ficoll-Paque density-gradient centrifugation was used to isolate PBMCs, with at least 7 million obtained per sample. Total RNA, at least 6 micrograms per sample, was extracted from PBMCs with Trizol reagent. For every donor, an aliquot of PBMCs went through flow cytometry to measure the percentages of naive CD45RAhigh/CD27high T cells.

The TCR originated in a woman in her sixties in good health. The chain is made from TRBV18 and TRBJ2-7; the D gene is perhaps TRBD1, from 5 matching bases. The sequenced sample consisted of blood. The CDR3 reads as follows: CASSQVGAEQYF. The sequence in DNA is TGTGCCAGCTCACAAGTTGGGGCCGAGCAGTACTTC.